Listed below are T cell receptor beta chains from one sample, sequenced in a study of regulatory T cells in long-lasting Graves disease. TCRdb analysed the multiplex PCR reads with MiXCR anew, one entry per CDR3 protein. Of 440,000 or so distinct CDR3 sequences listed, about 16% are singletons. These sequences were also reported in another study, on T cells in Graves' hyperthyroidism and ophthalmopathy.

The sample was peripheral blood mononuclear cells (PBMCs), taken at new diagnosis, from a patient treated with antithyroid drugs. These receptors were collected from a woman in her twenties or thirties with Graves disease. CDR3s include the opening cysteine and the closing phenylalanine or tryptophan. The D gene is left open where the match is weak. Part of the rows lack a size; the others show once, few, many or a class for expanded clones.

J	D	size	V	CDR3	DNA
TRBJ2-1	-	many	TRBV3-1	CASSRRDIYNEQFF	TGTGCCAGCAGCCGGAGGGACATCTACAATGAGCAGTTCTTC
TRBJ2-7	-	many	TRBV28	CASSYYEQYF	TGTGCCAGCAGCTATTACGAGCAGTACTTC
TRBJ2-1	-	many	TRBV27	CASSSQGYDEQFF	TGTGCCAGCAGCAGCCAGGGGTACGATGAGCAGTTCTTC
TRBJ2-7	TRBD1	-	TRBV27	CASSLDRVPYEQYF	TGTGCCAGCAGCCTGGACAGGGTACCCTACGAGCAGTACTTC
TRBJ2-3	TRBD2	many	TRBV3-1	CASSPPSGTTDTQYF	TGTGCCAGCAGCCCCCCTAGCGGGACCACAGATACGCAGTATTTT
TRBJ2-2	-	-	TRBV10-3	CAIMAMTPNTGELFF	TGTGCCATTATGGCAATGACTCCGAACACCGGGGAGCTGTTTTTT
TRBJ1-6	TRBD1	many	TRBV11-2	CASSLEETGLNSPLHF	TGTGCCAGCAGCTTAGAGGAGACAGGGTTGAACTCACCCCTCCACTTT
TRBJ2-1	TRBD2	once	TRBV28	CASSSGRAAEQFF	TGTGCCAGCAGTAGCGGGAGGGCCGCTGAGCAGTTCTTC
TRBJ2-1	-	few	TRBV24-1	CATSHNRLEEQFF	TGTGCCACCAGCCATAACAGGCTGGAAGAGCAGTTCTTC
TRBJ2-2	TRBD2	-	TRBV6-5	CASSYAGTSGSRRTGELFF	TGTGCCAGCAGTTACGCCGGGACTAGCGGGAGTCGCCGGACCGGGGAGCTGTTTTTT
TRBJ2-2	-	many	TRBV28	CASSLPSEDTGELFF	TGTGCCAGCAGTTTACCTAGCGAAGACACCGGGGAGCTGTTTTTT
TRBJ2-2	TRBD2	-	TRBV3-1	CATGTSGTSGELFF	TGTGCCACCGGGACTAGCGGGACCAGCGGGGAGCTGTTTTTT
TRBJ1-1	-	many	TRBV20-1	CSARDPLNTEAFF	TGCAGTGCTAGAGATCCCCTGAACACTGAAGCTTTCTTT
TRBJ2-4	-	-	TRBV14	CASSQFTGIAKNIQYF	TGTGCCAGCAGCCAATTCACAGGGATTGCCAAAAACATTCAGTACTTC
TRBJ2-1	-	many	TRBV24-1	CATSDPGEEAAPRLYNEQFF	TGTGCCACCAGTGACCCCGGCGAGGAGGCGGCCCCACGGTTGTACAATGAGCAGTTCTTC
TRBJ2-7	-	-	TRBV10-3	CAISESVRGRIALKNEQYF	TGTGCCATCAGTGAGTCGGTCCGGGGGCGTATTGCCCTGAAGAACGAGCAGTACTTC
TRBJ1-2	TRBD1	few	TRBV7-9	CASSFLSGTGLYGYTF	TGTGCCAGCAGCTTCCTCTCCGGGACAGGGCTTTACGGCTACACCTTC
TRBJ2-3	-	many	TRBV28	CASSSASAGRADTQYF	TGTGCCAGCAGTTCGGCCTCCGCGGGAAGGGCAGATACGCAGTATTTT
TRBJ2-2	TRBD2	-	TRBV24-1	CATSDSEGGRSTGELFF	TGTGCCACCAGTGATTCGGAGGGCGGGAGGAGCACCGGGGAGCTGTTTTTT
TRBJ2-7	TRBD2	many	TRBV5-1	CASGATSDRSYEQYF	TGCGCCAGCGGCGCCACTAGCGACCGCTCCTACGAGCAGTACTTC
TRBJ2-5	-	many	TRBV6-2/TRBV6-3	CASSPLSGQETQYF	TGTGCCAGCAGCCCGCTTAGCGGACAAGAGACCCAGTACTTC
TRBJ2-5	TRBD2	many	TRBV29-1	CSVALAGGQETQYF	TGCAGCGTTGCTTTAGCGGGGGGACAAGAGACCCAGTACTTC
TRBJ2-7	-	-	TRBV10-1	CASGPTSYEQYF	TGCGCCAGCGGCCCAACCTCCTACGAGCAGTACTTC
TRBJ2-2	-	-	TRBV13	CASSLLRASVTGELFF	TGTGCCAGCAGCTTACTACGGGCTAGCGTGACCGGGGAGCTGTTTTTT
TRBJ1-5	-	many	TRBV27	CASSLNRGGEQPQHF	TGTGCCAGCAGTTTAAATAGGGGGGGAGAACAGCCCCAGCATTTT
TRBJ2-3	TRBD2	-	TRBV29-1	CSGPTFSGSTDTQYF	TGCAGCGGGCCCACATTTAGCGGGAGTACAGATACGCAGTATTTT
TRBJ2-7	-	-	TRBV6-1	CASTERRQSSYEQYF	TGTGCCAGCACCGAAAGGCGTCAAAGCTCCTACGAGCAGTACTTC
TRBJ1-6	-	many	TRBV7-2	CASSLGVNSPLHF	TGTGCCAGCAGCTTAGGGGTGAATTCACCCCTCCACTTT
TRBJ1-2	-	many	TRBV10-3	CAISVGQYYGYTF	TGTGCCATCAGTGTTGGACAGTACTATGGCTACACCTTC
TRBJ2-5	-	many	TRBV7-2	CASSLQRSRGDGTQYF	TGTGCCAGCAGCTTACAGCGGAGCCGGGGCGACGGGACCCAGTACTTC
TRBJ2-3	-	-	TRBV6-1	CASSRDISTDTQYF	TGTGCCAGCAGCCGGGACATAAGCACAGATACGCAGTATTTT
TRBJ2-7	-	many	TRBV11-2	CASSPGIQPYEQYF	TGTGCCAGCAGCCCCGGGATACAGCCCTACGAGCAGTACTTC
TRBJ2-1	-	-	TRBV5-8	CASSLQDNNEQFF	TGTGCCAGCAGCTTGCAAGATAACAATGAGCAGTTCTTC
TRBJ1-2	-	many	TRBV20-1	CSAREGGRANYGYTF	TGCAGTGCAAGAGAGGGGGGCAGAGCTAACTATGGCTACACCTTC
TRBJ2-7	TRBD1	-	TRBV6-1	CASGRTGATEQYF	TGTGCCAGCGGGAGGACAGGGGCCACCGAGCAGTACTTC
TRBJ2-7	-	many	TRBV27	CASSLGVGGQLYF	TGTGCCAGCAGTCTGGGAGTCGGGGGGCAATTGTACTTC
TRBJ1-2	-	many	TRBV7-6	CASSFGLGYGYTF	TGTGCCAGCAGCTTCGGTCTGGGGTACGGCTACACCTTC
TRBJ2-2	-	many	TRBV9	CASSATGLDTGELFF	TGTGCCAGCAGCGCTACAGGGTTAGACACCGGGGAGCTGTTTTTT
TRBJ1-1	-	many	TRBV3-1	CASMGLGGHTEAFF	TGTGCCAGCATGGGCCTCGGTGGTCACACTGAAGCTTTCTTT
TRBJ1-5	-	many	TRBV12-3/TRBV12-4	CASSIQGGNQPQHF	TGTGCCAGCAGTATCCAGGGCGGCAATCAGCCCCAGCATTTT
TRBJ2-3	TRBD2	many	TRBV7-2	CASSGRLAENTDTQYF	TGTGCCAGCAGCGGCCGACTAGCGGAAAACACAGATACGCAGTATTTT
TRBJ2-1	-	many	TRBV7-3	CASSLSAHSYNEQFF	TGTGCCAGCAGCTTATCGGCTCATTCCTACAATGAGCAGTTCTTC